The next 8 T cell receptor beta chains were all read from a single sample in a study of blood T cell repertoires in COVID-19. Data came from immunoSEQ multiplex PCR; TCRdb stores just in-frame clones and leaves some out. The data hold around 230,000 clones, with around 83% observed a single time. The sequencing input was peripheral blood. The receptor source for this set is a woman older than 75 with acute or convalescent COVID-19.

DNA of the CDR3: TGTGCCAGTAGTACACTTATGAACACTGAAGCTTTCTTT. Encoded protein: CASSTLMNTEAFF. This chain links TRBV19 with TRBJ1-1; D remains unclear. V lost 4 bases and J lost 0, with 6 bases in between. There are 13 residues in the CDR3. Germline lookup yields CDR1 LNHDA and CDR2 SQIVND (reference sequence).

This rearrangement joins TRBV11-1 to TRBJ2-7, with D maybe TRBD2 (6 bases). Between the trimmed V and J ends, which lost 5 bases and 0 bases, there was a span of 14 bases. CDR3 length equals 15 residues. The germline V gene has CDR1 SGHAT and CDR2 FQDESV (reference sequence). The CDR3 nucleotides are TGTGCCAGCAGCCCCCGGGACGGGAGCTCCTACGAGCAGTACTTC. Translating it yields CASSPRDGSSYEQYF. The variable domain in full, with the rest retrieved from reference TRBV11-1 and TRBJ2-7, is EAEVAQSPRYKITEKSQAVAFWCDPISGHATLYWYRQILGQGPELLVQFQDESVVDDSQLPKDRFSAERLKGVDSTLKIQPAELGDSAMYLCASSPRDGSSYEQYFGPGTRLTVT.

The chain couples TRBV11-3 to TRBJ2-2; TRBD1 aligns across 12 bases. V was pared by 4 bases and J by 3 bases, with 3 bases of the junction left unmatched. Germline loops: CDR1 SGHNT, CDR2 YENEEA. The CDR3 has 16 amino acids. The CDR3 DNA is TGTGCCAGCAGCTCCCGGGACAGGGGGCACACCGGGGAGCTGTTTTTT. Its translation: CASSSRDRGHTGELFF.

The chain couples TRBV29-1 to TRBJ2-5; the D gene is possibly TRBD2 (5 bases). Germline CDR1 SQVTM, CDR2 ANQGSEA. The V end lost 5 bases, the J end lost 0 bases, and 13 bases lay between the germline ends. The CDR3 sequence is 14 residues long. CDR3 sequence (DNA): TGCAGCGTTCATGTAGGCGGGTACCAAGAGACCCAGTACTTC. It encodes CSVHVGGYQETQYF.

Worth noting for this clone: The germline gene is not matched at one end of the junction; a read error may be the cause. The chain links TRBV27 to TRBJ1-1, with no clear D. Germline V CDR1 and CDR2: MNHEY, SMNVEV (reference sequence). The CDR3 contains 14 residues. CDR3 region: CATKSPLENTEAFF. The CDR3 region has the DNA TGTGCCACCAAAAGCCCGTTGGAGAACACTGAGGCTTTCTTT.

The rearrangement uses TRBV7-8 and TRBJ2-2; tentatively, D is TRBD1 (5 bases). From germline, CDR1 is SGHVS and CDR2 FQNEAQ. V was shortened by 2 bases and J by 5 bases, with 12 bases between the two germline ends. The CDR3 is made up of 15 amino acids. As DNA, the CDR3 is TGTGCCAGCAGCTTATCAGGGCAGGTGACCGGGGAGCTGTTTTTT. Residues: CASSLSGQVTGELFF.

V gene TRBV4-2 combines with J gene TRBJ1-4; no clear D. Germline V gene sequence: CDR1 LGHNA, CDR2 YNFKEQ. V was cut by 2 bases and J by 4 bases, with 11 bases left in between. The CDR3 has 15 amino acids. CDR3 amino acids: CASSQPELDNEKLFF. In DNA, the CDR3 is TGTGCCAGCAGCCAACCCGAGTTAGATAATGAAAAACTGTTTTTT.

As DNA, the CDR3 is TGTGCCAGCTCAGGGGACAGGGTAAGCACCCAGCATTTT. This codes for CASSGDRVSTQHF. V and J are TRBV18 and TRBJ1-5, with 9 positions matching TRBD1. Germline CDR1 KGHSH, CDR2 LQKENI. CDR3 length: 13 residues. V lost 5 bases to trimming and J lost 11 bases; unmatched junction nucleotides: 7. Based on the CDR3 plus reference TRBV18 and TRBJ1-5, the full variable domain is NAGVMQNPRHLVRRRGQEARLRCSPMKGHSHVYWYRQLPEEGLKFMVYLQKENIIDESGMPKERFSAEFPKEGPSILRIQQVVRGDSAAYFCASSGDRVSTQHFGDGTRLSIL.